The 2 T cell receptor beta chains below all came from one sample that was sequenced in a study of regulatory T cells in long-lasting Graves disease. Noted time point: persistent/refractory GD, antithyroid drugs over 5 years with positive TRAb. Extracted RNA from PBMCs served as the source of the TCR library. In building TCR beta libraries, iRepertoire HTBI primers were used together with Arm-PCR of CDR3 regions. TCRdb passed the multiplex PCR reads through MiXCR, listing each CDR3 protein once. The table shows hundreds of thousands of distinct CDR3 sequences, with around 21% occurring only once. This material consisted of peripheral blood mononuclear cells (PBMCs), taken when the disease was refractory, from a patient treated with antithyroid drugs. These receptor sequences come from a female donor with Graves disease.

This sequence joins TRBV10-2 and TRBJ2-7, with 7 bases aligning to TRBD2. Per germline, CDR1 WSHSY and CDR2 SAAADI. The CDR3 consists of 15 residues. V gave up 8 bases and J gave up 3 bases; unmatched junction bases: 13. The CDR3 spells CASSSREGLLYEQYF. The CDR3 DNA sequence: TGCGCCAGCTCTTCAAGAGAGGGACTACTCTACGAGCAGTACTTC.

This clonotype showed up just a few times. This chain links TRBV7-3 with TRBJ2-7; TRBD2 aligns across 8 bases. The CDR3 spans 13 residues. The V segment lost 8 bases and the J segment 3 bases; nucleotides outside the gene matches: 6. Per the germline V gene, CDR1 is SGHTA and CDR2 is FQGTGA. CDR3 protein: CASSNGGDYEQYF. In nucleotides, the CDR3 is TGTGCCAGCTCCAACGGGGGGGACTACGAGCAGTACTTC.